This TCR beta chain appears in the sequencing data of a study of shared clonotypes between healthy human individuals. The table came from immunoSEQ multiplex PCR; TCRdb's copy has only in-frame clones and leaves some out. The table includes 2 million or so clones, approximately 94% detected once. Regarding this clone: Other DNA sequences from this sample encode an identical CDR3 as well.

Naive CD8 cells were CD45RO-negative, positively selected for CCR7, excluding terminally differentiated effector memory CD45RA+ cells. The receptor was isolated from a man younger than 30 in good health. Sequenced: naive CD8+ T cells sorted from blood.

CDR3 DNA: TGTGCCAGCAGTTACGGGGAGTACAATGAGCAGTTCTTC. Its translation: CASSYGEYNEQFF. The chain carries TRBV6-5 and TRBJ2-1; possible D gene TRBD2, 5 bases. This CDR3 region has 13 residues. The ends were cut back, 2 bases at V and 4 bases at J, with 6 bases in the middle. Germline values: CDR1 MNHEY, CDR2 SVGAGI.